This T cell receptor (beta chain) originates from a study of blood T cells in healthy people across ages. The CDR3 sequence is 15 residues long. Germline V lookup: CDR1 SNHLY, CDR2 FYNNEI. V lost 3 bases to trimming and J lost 4 bases, with 13 bases between them. The authors ran a second PCR of 7 to 11 cycles using a sample-barcoded 5' primer and a J-beta primer mix. Each cDNA molecule was tagged by a template-switch adaptor that had 12 random nucleotides. TCRdb re-analysed the 5' RACE reads in MiXCR, keeping a single row per CDR3 protein. In the table there are 650,000 to 1,000,000 distinct CDR3 sequences, under 40% of which are singletons.

The chain combines TRBV2 with TRBJ1-5; D is unresolved. This sequence originates from a young man in good health. Specimen: blood. The CDR3 loop reads CASSDRGGFNQPQHF. The CDR3 region has the DNA TGTGCCAGCAGTGATCGGGGTGGCTTTAATCAGCCCCAGCATTTT.